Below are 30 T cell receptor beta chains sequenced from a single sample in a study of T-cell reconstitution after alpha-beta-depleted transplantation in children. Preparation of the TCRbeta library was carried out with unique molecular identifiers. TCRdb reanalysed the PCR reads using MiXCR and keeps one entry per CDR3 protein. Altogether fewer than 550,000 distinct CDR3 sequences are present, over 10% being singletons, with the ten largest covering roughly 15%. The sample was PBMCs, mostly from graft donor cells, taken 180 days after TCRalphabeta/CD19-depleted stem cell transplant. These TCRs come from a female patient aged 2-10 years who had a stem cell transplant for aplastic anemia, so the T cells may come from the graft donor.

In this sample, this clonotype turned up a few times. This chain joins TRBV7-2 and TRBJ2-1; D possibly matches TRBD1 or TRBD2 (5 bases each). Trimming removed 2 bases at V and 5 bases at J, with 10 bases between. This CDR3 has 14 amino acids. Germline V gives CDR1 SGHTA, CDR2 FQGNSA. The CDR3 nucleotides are TGTGCCAGCAGCTTATGGGACGAAAACAATGAGCAGTTCTTC. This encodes CASSLWDENNEQFF.

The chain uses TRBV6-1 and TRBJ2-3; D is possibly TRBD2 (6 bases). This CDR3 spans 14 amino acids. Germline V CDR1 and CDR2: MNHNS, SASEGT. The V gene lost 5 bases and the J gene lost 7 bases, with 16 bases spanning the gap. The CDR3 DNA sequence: TGTGCCAGCAGTCCGCCCTCGGGGGTTAATACGCAGTATTTT. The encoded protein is CASSPPSGVNTQYF.

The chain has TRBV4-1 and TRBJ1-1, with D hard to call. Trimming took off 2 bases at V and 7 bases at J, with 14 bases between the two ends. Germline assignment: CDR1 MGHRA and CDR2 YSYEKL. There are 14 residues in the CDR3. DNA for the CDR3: TGCGCCAGCAGCCAAATACCGGTGGCGTATGAAGCTTTCTTT. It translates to CASSQIPVAYEAFF.

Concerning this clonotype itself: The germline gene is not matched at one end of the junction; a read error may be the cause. CDR3 sequence (DNA): TGTGCCAGCAGCAGCAGGGTAGGGGTACGATGGAACTTC. Protein sequence: CASSSRVGVRWNF. The J gene is TRBJ2-7, the V gene TRBV7-2; the D gene is possibly TRBD1 (5 bases). Germline loops: CDR1 SGHTA, CDR2 FQGNSA. The CDR3 sequence is 13 residues long.

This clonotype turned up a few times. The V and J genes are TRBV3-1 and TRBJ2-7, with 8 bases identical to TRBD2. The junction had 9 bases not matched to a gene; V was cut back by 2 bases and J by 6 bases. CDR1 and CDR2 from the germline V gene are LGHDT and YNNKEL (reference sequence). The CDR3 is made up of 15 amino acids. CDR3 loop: CASSQRPSGRPEQYF. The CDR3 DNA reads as TGTGCCAGCAGCCAAAGGCCCAGCGGGAGACCCGAGCAGTACTTC.

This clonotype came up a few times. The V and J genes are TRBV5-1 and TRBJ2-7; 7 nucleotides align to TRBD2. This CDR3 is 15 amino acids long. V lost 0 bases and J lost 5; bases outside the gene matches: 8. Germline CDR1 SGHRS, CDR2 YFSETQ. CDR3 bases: TGCGCCAGCAGCTTGGAGGGACGGGAGGTAAACGAGCAGTACTTC. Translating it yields CASSLEGREVNEQYF. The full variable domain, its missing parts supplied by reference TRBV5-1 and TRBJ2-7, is KAGVTQTPRYLIKTRGQQVTLSCSPISGHRSVSWYQQTPGQGLQFLFEYFSETQRNKGNFPGRFSGRQFSNSRSEMNVSTLELGDSALYLCASSLEGREVNEQYFGPGTRLTVT.

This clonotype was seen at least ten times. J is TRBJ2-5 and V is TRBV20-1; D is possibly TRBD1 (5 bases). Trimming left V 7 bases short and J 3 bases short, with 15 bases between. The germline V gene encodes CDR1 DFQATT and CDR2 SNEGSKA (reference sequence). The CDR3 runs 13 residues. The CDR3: CSEAMGREETQYF. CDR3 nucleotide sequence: TGCAGTGAGGCTATGGGCAGGGAAGAGACCCAGTACTTC.

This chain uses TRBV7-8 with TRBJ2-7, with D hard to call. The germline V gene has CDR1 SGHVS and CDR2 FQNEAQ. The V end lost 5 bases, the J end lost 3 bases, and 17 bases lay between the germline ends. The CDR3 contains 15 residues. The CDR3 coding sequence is TGTGCCAGCAGCCCAAGGGATTACGTAGTCTACGAGCAGTACTTC. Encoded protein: CASSPRDYVVYEQYF.

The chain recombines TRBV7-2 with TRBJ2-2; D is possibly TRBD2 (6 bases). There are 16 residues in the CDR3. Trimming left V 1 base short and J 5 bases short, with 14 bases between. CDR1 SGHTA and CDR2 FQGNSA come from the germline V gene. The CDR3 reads CASSLVFGSVTGELFF. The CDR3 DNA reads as TGTGCCAGCAGCTTAGTATTCGGGAGTGTAACCGGGGAGCTGTTTTTT.

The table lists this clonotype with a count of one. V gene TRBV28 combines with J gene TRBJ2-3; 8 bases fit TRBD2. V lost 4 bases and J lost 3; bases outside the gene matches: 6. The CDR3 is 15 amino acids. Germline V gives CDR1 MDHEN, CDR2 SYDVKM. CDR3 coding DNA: TGTGCCAGCAGTTCAAGCGGGAGAAAGACAGATACGCAGTATTTT. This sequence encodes CASSSSGRKTDTQYF.

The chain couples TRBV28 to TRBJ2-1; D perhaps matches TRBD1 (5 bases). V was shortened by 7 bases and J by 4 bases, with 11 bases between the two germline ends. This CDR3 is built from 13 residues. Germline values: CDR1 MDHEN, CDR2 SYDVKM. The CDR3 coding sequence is TGTGCCAGCACCCCTCCAGGGTACAATGAGCAGTTCTTC. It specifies CASTPPGYNEQFF.

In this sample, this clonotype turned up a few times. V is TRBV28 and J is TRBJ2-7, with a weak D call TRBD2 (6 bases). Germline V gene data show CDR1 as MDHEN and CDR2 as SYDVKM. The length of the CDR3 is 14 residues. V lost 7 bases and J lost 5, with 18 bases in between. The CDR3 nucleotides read TGTGCCAGCAAAAGATCGGGAGAGGGCCACGAGCAGTACGTC. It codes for CASKRSGEGHEQYV.

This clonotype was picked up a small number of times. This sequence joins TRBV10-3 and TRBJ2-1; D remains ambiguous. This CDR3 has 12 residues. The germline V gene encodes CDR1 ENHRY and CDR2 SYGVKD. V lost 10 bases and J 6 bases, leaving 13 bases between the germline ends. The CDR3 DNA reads TGTGCCAGCGCTATTGTTAGCAATGAGCAGTTCTTC. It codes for CASAIVSNEQFF.

This CDR3 reads CASSYSGTSDEQYV. DNA of the CDR3: TGTGCCAGCAGTTACTCGGGGACTAGCGACGAGCAGTACGTC. V gene TRBV6-5 combines with J gene TRBJ2-7; 10 bases are shared with TRBD2. Trimming took 0 bases from V and 5 from J; bases not matched to a gene: 1. The CDR3 covers 14 residues. CDR1 and CDR2 (germline): MNHEY, SVGAGI.

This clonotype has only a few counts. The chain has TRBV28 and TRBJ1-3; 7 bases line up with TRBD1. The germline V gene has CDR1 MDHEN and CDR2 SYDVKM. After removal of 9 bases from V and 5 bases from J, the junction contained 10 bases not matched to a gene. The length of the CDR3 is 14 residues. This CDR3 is CASRTGDRRNTIYF. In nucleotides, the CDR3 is TGTGCCAGTCGAACAGGGGACCGCAGAAACACCATATATTTT.

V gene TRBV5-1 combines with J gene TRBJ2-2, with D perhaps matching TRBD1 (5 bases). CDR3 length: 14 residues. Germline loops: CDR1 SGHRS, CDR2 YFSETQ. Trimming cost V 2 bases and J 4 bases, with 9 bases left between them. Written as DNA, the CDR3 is TGCGCCAGCAGCTTCGACAGCTTCACCGGGGAGCTGTTTTTT. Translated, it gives CASSFDSFTGELFF.

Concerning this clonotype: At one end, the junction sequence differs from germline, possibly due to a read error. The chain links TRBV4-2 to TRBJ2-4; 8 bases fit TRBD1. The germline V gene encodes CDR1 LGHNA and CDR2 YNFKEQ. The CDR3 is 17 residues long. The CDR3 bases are TGTGCCAGCAGCTCCCAAGGACAGGGAAGTGTCAAAAACAGTCAGTACTTC. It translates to CASSSQGQGSVKNSQYF.

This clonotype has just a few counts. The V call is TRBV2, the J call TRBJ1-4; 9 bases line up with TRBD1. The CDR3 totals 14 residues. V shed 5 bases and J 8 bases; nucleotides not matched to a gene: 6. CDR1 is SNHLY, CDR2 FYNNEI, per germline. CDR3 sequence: CASSTGTGWEKLFF. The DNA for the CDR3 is TGTGCCAGCAGTACCGGGACAGGGTGGGAAAAACTGTTTTTT.

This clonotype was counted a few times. DNA of the CDR3: TGCGCCAGCCACCCTGTAGCGGGAGATCACACCGGGGAGCTGTTTTTT. It encodes CASHPVAGDHTGELFF. This chain joins TRBV5-1 and TRBJ2-2, with 9 bases that match TRBD2. Germline CDR1 SGHRS, CDR2 YFSETQ. The CDR3 has 16 amino acids. V trimming: 7 bases; J trimming: 3 bases; junction bases outside the gene matches: 10.

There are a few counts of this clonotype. In DNA, the CDR3 is TGTGCCAGCAGCTCAGGCTACATACAAGAGACCCAGTACTTC. This translates into CASSSGYIQETQYF. This chain connects TRBV7-2 to TRBJ2-5; no firm D call. V was pared by 4 bases and J by 2 bases, with 11 bases between. CDR1 and CDR2 from the germline V gene are SGHTA and FQGNSA. This CDR3 has 14 residues.

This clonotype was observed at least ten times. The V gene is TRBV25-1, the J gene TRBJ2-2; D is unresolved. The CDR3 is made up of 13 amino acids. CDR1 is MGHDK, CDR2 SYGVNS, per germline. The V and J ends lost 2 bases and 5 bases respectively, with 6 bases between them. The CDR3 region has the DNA TGTGCCAGCAGTGAACCGCGGACCGGGGAGCTGTTTTTT. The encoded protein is CASSEPRTGELFF.

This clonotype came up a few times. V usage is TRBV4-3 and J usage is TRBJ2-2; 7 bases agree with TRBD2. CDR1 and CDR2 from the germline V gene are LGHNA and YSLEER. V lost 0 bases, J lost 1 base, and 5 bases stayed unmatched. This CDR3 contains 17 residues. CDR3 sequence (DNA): TGCGCCAGCAGCCAAGAGGGGCTAGCGGTGAACACCGGGGAGCTGTTTTTT. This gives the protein CASSQEGLAVNTGELFF.

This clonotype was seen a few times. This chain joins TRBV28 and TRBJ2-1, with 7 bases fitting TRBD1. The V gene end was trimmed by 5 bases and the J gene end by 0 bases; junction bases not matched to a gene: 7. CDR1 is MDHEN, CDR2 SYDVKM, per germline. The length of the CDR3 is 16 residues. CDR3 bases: TGTGCCAGCAGTGGACAGGACGCCATCTCCTACAATGAGCAGTTCTTC. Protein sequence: CASSGQDAISYNEQFF.

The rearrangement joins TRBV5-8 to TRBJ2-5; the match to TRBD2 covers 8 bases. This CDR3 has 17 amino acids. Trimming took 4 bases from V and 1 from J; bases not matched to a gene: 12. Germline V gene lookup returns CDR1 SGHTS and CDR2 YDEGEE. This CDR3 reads CASSPLRGRKGQETQYF. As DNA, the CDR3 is TGTGCCAGCAGCCCCCTTCGCGGGAGGAAGGGCCAAGAGACCCAGTACTTC. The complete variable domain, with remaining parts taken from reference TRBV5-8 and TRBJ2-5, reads EAGVTQSPTHLIKTRGQQATLRCSPISGHTSVYWYQQALGLGLQFLLWYDEGEERNRGNFPPRFSGRQFPNYSSELNVNALELEDSALYLCASSPLRGRKGQETQYFGPGTRLLVL.

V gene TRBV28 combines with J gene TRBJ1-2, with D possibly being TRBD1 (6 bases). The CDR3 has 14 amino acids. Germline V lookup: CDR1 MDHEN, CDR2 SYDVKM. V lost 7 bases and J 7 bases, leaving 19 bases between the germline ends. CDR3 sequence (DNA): TGTGCCAGCACCCCTGGGGGGACAACCTCTGGCTACACCTTC. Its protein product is CASTPGGTTSGYTF.

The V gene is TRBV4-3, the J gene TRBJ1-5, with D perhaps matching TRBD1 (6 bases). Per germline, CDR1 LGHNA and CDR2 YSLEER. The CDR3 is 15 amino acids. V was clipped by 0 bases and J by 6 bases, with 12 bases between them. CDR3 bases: TGCGCCAGCAGCCAAGAATCCGGGGGCGGTCAGCCCCAGCATTTT. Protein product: CASSQESGGGQPQHF.

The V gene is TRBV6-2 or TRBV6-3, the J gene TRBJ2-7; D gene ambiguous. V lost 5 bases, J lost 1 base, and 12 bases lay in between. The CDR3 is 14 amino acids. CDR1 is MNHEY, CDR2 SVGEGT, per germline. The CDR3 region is CASSRRRESYEQYF. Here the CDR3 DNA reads TGTGCCAGCAGTCGACGACGAGAATCCTACGAGCAGTACTTC.

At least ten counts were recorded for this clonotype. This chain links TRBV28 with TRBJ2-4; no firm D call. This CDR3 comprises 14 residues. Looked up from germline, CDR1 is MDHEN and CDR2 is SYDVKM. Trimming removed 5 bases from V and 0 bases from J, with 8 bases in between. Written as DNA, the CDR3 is TGTGCCAGCAGTCAGCCTCTAGCCAAAAACATTCAGTACTTC. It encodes CASSQPLAKNIQYF.

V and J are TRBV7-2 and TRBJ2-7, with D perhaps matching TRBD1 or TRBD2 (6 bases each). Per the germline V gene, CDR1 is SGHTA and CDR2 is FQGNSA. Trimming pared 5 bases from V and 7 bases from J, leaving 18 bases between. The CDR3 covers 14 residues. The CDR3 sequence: CASSPRPGALEQYF. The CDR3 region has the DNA TGTGCCAGCAGCCCCCGCCCGGGGGCGCTTGAGCAGTACTTC.

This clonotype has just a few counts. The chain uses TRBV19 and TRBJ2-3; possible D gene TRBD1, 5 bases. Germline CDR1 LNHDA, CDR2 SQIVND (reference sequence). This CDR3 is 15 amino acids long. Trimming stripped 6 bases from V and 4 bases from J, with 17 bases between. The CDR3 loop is CASSHARVRADTQYF. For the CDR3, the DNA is TGTGCCAGTAGCCATGCCAGGGTCAGAGCAGATACGCAGTATTTT. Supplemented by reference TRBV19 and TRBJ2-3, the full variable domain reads DGGITQSPKYLFRKEGQNVTLSCEQNLNHDAMYWYRQDPGQGLRLIYYSQIVNDFQKGDIAEGYSVSREKKESFPLTVTSAQKNPTAFYLCASSHARVRADTQYFGPGTRLTVL.